This TCR beta chain derives from a study of T-cell reconstitution after alpha-beta-depleted transplantation in children. Germline V gives CDR1 DFQATT, CDR2 SNEGSKA (reference sequence). Trimming shortened V by 6 bases and J by 8 bases, and 15 bases separated the two germline ends. This CDR3 comprises 12 residues. This clonotype has ten or more counts. Its target is not known. TCRbeta library construction was performed incorporating unique molecular identifiers. One entry per CDR3 protein, called by TCRdb with MiXCR from the PCR reads. The table has fewer than 550,000 distinct CDR3 sequences, under 12% seen once. Study-level results: Newly generated T cells supplied most T-cell counts and diversity one year post-transplant.

Sequenced here: PBMCs, sampled before TCRalphabeta/CD19-depleted stem cell transplant. This chain connects TRBV20-1 to TRBJ2-3; tentatively, D is TRBD1 or TRBD2 (5 bases each). This receptor was identified in a child younger than 10 with inherited bone marrow failure, due to receive a stem cell transplant. The CDR3: CSAAGDRGTQYF. CDR3 bases: TGCAGTGCCGCCGGGGACCGCGGTACGCAGTATTTT.